The 26 T cell receptor beta chains listed next were all sequenced from one sample in a study of post-analysis software for immune sequencing data (dated by TCRdb to about 2015). General findings and caveats noted by the study authors: About 5 TRBV segments, including TRBV5-6, TRBV5-1 and TRBV20-1, were significantly more frequent in patients than controls.

Their recognized antigens are unknown. The library was obtained by PCR. Data came from an Illumina HiSeq 2500. To reduce PCR and sequencing biases, unique molecular identifiers were built into the TCR beta cDNA libraries. TCRdb reanalyzed the raw reads on its own, using fastp at Q25 for trimming and MiXCR for clone calling, and kept in-frame beta chains. All rows with the same CDR3 protein become a single entry with the most common DNA and genes. The sample contains fewer than 850,000 distinct CDR3 sequences, 30% of them found a single time. Together, the top ten hold under 0.7% of the sample. The sequencing sample was made of blood. These receptors all stem from a girl aged 5-17 years with multiple sclerosis.

The chain couples TRBV2 to TRBJ2-5, with D unresolved. V lost 8 bases and J lost 0, with 10 bases in between. This CDR3 is 13 amino acids long. Germline CDR1 reads SNHLY; CDR2 reads FYNNEI. The CDR3 sequence is CASGSQNQETQYF. The CDR3, as DNA: TGTGCCAGCGGGTCGCAGAACCAAGAGACCCAGTACTTC.

Regarding this clonotype: The junction and the germline gene differ at one end; a read error may be behind it. The V and J genes are TRBV9 and TRBJ2-1; 8 positions agree with TRBD2. Germline V gene lookup returns CDR1 SGDLS and CDR2 YYNGEE. CDR3 length equals 14 residues. This chain's CDR3 is CTSTVSGAGGEQFF. Written as DNA, the CDR3 is TGTACCAGCACCGTTAGCGGGGCGGGGGGTGAGCAGTTCTTC.

A few counts support this clonotype. The V and J genes are TRBV4-3 and TRBJ2-7, with 11 bases aligning to TRBD2. CDR1 and CDR2 (germline): LGHNA, YSLEER. The J segment lost 2 bases and the V segment lost 3 bases, leaving 6 bases of the junction unmatched. The CDR3 spans 16 residues. Written as DNA, the CDR3 is TGCGCCAGCAGCCAGGCCCTAGCGGGAGGCCCCTACGAGCAGTACTTC. Translated, it gives CASSQALAGGPYEQYF.

This chain connects TRBV29-1 to TRBJ1-1; D is unclear. The germline V and J ends were trimmed by 6 bases and 1 base, with 18 bases remaining between them. This CDR3 region has 15 residues. Germline assignment: CDR1 SQVTM and CDR2 ANQGSEA. Here the CDR3 DNA reads TGCAGCGTCGCCACGGCTCCAATAGGGAACACTGAAGCTTTCTTT. Amino acid sequence: CSVATAPIGNTEAFF.

V and J are TRBV7-2 and TRBJ2-5, with 12 positions matching TRBD2. The better agreement between TRBJ2-7 and the DNA end casts doubt on the J call. The CDR3 extends over 15 amino acids. Germline V lookup: CDR1 SGHTA, CDR2 FQGNSA. CDR3 in amino acids: CASSPKTSGRYEQYF. Here the CDR3 DNA reads TGTGCCAGCAGCCCAAAGACTAGCGGGAGATACGAGCAGTACTTC.

The chain recombines TRBV7-9 with TRBJ2-1, with 7 bases fitting TRBD2. Germline CDR1 and CDR2: SEHNR and FQNEAQ (reference sequence). This CDR3 region has 16 residues. After removal of 1 base from V and 8 bases from J, the junction contained 11 bases not matched to a gene. In DNA form, the CDR3 reads TGTGCCAGCAGCTTAGGGGCTAGCGGCCTTGGGGATGAGCAGTTCTTC. This translates into CASSLGASGLGDEQFF.

This clonotype was seen more than once but under ten times. The rearrangement links TRBV9 to TRBJ2-1, with 8 bases lining up with TRBD2. In germline, CDR1 is SGDLS, CDR2 YYNGEE. CDR3 size: 17 residues. V shed 4 bases, J shed 2 bases, and the junction held 11 bases outside the gene matches. CDR3 amino acids: CASSSRNGGGPYNEQFF. The CDR3 nucleotides read TGTGCCAGCAGCTCACGGAACGGGGGGGGTCCCTACAATGAGCAGTTCTTC.

There are a few counts of this clonotype. The chain is built from TRBV29-1 and TRBJ2-3; 8 bases agree with TRBD2. The V segment lost 0 bases and the J segment 1 base; nucleotides outside the gene matches: 9. The CDR3 consists of 17 residues. The germline V gene has CDR1 SQVTM and CDR2 ANQGSEA. The CDR3 here is CSVEEEGGRPRTDTQYF. CDR3 nucleotide sequence: TGCAGCGTTGAAGAAGAGGGCGGGAGGCCTCGCACAGATACGCAGTATTTT.

J is TRBJ2-7 and V is TRBV7-2; TRBD1 might be the D (6 bases). The V end lost 1 base, the J end lost 3 bases, and 16 bases lay between the germline ends. Germline-derived CDR1 and CDR2 are SGHTA and FQGNSA. The CDR3 is 16 residues long. CDR3 nucleotide sequence: TGTGCCAGCAGCTTAGACTTACAGGGCAACTTCTACGAGCAGTACTTC. Its protein product is CASSLDLQGNFYEQYF.

This clonotype was found a few times. This sequence joins TRBV12-3 or TRBV12-4 and TRBJ2-5; 7 bases are shared with TRBD2. The CDR3 loop spans 13 amino acids. J lost 3 bases, V lost 6 bases, and 4 bases had no gene match. As DNA, the CDR3 is TGTGCCAGCAGCCCTAGCGGAAAAGAGACCCAGTACTTC. It yields the protein CASSPSGKETQYF.

The chain has TRBV12-3 or TRBV12-4 and TRBJ2-1, with D unresolved. The length of the CDR3 is 13 residues. V dropped 6 bases and J dropped 2 bases, with 8 bases sitting between them. CDR3 DNA: TGTGCCAGCAGCCCCCCTACCTACAATGAGCAGTTCTTC. Amino acid sequence: CASSPPTYNEQFF.

J is TRBJ2-5 and V is TRBV2, with TRBD1 matching 7 bases. Germline CDR1 SNHLY, CDR2 FYNNEI. The CDR3 length is 14 residues. With 4 bases clipped from V and 2 bases from J, the junction kept 4 bases outside the gene matches. The DNA of the CDR3 is TGTGCCAGCAGTGCGGACAGGCGACAAGAGACCCAGTACTTC. This encodes CASSADRRQETQYF.

This clonotype was seen more than once but under ten times. One end of the junction does not line up with germline, which may come from a read error. The V gene is TRBV7-2, the J gene TRBJ2-5; 10 bases agree with TRBD1. The CDR3 extends over 14 amino acids. Germline CDR1 SGHTA, CDR2 FQGNSA. Here the CDR3 reads CASSFDRGQGTQYF. The CDR3 DNA sequence: TGTGCCAGCAGCTTTGACAGGGGGCAAGGGACCCAGTACTTC.

This clonotype appeared a few times. This chain connects TRBV7-6 to TRBJ2-3, with D tentatively TRBD1 (5 bases). Trimming stripped 2 bases from V and 2 bases from J, with 11 bases between. Per germline, CDR1 SGHVS and CDR2 FNYEAQ. The CDR3 consists of 15 residues. This CDR3 is CASSLKLGPTDTQYF. The CDR3 DNA reads TGTGCCAGCAGCTTAAAATTGGGGCCCACAGATACGCAGTATTTT.

The chain recombines TRBV5-1 with TRBJ2-3, with a weak D call TRBD1 (5 bases). Trimming took off 1 base at V and 2 bases at J, with 11 bases between the two ends. Germline CDR1 reads SGHRS; CDR2 reads YFSETQ. The length of the CDR3 is 15 residues. The CDR3 loop reads CASSLRGWDTDTQYF. The CDR3 bases are TGCGCCAGCAGCTTGAGGGGATGGGACACAGATACGCAGTATTTT.

This clonotype was found many times. The chain recombines TRBV6-6 with TRBJ2-4; D is ambiguous. Trimming shortened V by 6 bases and J by 3 bases, and 9 bases separated the two germline ends. Germline CDR1 reads MNHNY; CDR2 reads SVGAGI (reference sequence). The CDR3 contains 13 residues. The CDR3 nucleotides are TGTGCCAGCAGCTGGCAGCTCAAAAACATTCAGTACTTC. Translation gives CASSWQLKNIQYF.

The rearrangement joins TRBV5-1 to TRBJ2-7, with D tentatively TRBD1 (6 bases). V dropped 4 bases and J dropped 0 bases, with 17 bases sitting between them. Germline-derived CDR1 and CDR2 are SGHRS and YFSETQ. There are 16 residues in the CDR3. CDR3 amino acids: CASSPRSGASSYEQYF. The DNA for the CDR3 is TGCGCCAGCAGCCCAAGGTCAGGGGCTAGCTCCTACGAGCAGTACTTC.

As DNA, the CDR3 is TGTGCCAGCAGCTTAACGGGTGGTGGACTAGCGGACAATGAGCAGTTCTTC. Translation gives CASSLTGGGLADNEQFF. The chain carries TRBV7-2 and TRBJ2-1, with 10 nucleotides matching TRBD2. Germline CDR1 SGHTA, CDR2 FQGNSA. V lost 2 bases to trimming and J lost 5 bases; unmatched junction nucleotides: 9. The CDR3 spans 17 residues. Full variable domain (outside the CDR3, taken from reference TRBV7-2 and TRBJ2-1): GAGVSQSPSNKVTEKGKDVELRCDPISGHTALYWYRQSLGQGLEFLIYFQGNSAPDKSGLPSDRFSAERTGGSVSTLTIQRTQQEDSAVYLCASSLTGGGLADNEQFFGPGTRLTVL.

The chain combines TRBV27 with TRBJ2-2; 8 nucleotides agree with TRBD2. This CDR3 is 18 amino acids long. Germline assignment: CDR1 MNHEY and CDR2 SMNVEV (reference sequence). V was clipped by 2 bases and J by 3 bases; unmatched bases: 11. For the CDR3, the DNA is TGTGCCAGCAGTTTACGGGGCGGGAGGACTCCCCACACCGGGGAGCTGTTTTTT. Protein product: CASSLRGGRTPHTGELFF.

A word on this clonotype: Sequence at one end of the junction differs from germline and may be a read error. The chain uses TRBV27 and TRBJ1-4, with D unresolved. This CDR3 is built from 14 residues. Looked up from germline, CDR1 is MNHEY and CDR2 is SMNVEV (reference sequence). This CDR3 is CANSSRGTNEKLFF. The CDR3 nucleotides read TGTGCCAACAGTTCCCGGGGAACTAATGAAAAACTGTTTTTT.

The chain combines TRBV5-4 with TRBJ2-1; 8 bases are shared with TRBD2. Germline assignment: CDR1 SGHNT and CDR2 YYREEE (reference sequence). The CDR3 covers 18 residues. V was clipped by 4 bases and J by 7 bases; unmatched bases: 19. This CDR3 is CASSPRTPTSESSNEQFF. The CDR3 coding sequence is TGTGCCAGCAGCCCCAGAACCCCGACTAGCGAGAGTTCGAATGAGCAGTTCTTC. Variable domain in full (rest from reference TRBV5-4 and TRBJ2-1): ETGVTQSPTHLIKTRGQQVTLRCSSQSGHNTVSWYQQALGQGPQFIFQYYREEENGRGNFPPRFSGLQFPNYSSELNVNALELDDSALYLCASSPRTPTSESSNEQFFGPGTRLTVL.

The rearrangement uses TRBV6-2 or TRBV6-3 and TRBJ2-1; D remains ambiguous. Per the germline V gene, CDR1 is MNHEY and CDR2 is SVGEGT. V gave up 4 bases and J gave up 12 bases, with 16 bases separating them. The CDR3 contains 13 residues. The CDR3 DNA reads TGTGCCAGCAGTTCACACTACCTCCTGCGGCAGTTCTTC. Its translation: CASSSHYLLRQFF.

The chain uses TRBV9 and TRBJ1-1; no clear D gene. Germline CDR1 SGDLS, CDR2 YYNGEE. Trimming removed 0 bases at V and 3 bases at J, with 6 bases between. CDR3 length: 13 amino acids. In DNA form, the CDR3 reads TGTGCCAGCAGCGTAGACGGGTACACTGAAGCTTTCTTT. Its translation: CASSVDGYTEAFF.

In this sample, this clonotype turned up a few times. This sequence joins TRBV7-2 and TRBJ2-1, with 8 bases lining up with TRBD2. With 5 bases clipped from V and 0 bases from J, the junction kept 9 bases outside the gene matches. The CDR3 has 17 amino acids. The germline V gene has CDR1 SGHTA and CDR2 FQGNSA. The CDR3, as DNA: TGTGCCAGCAGCCTGCCGGGGGGGGCGAGCTCCTACAATGAGCAGTTCTTC. Translating gives CASSLPGGASSYNEQFF.

The chain combines TRBV20-1 with TRBJ1-5; possibly TRBD1 for D (5 bases). V was trimmed by 6 bases and J by 9 bases, leaving 24 bases between them. CDR3 length: 15 residues. Per the germline V gene, CDR1 is DFQATT and CDR2 is SNEGSKA (reference sequence). The CDR3 DNA reads TGCAGTGCCCTTGGAGGGGCAGAGATGAACCGGCCCCAGCATTTT. It yields the protein CSALGGAEMNRPQHF.

This clonotype appeared a single time. The CDR3 region has the DNA TGTGCCAGCAGTCCGGTGGGGAAGCCCAGTGAGCAGTTCTTC. The encoded protein is CASSPVGKPSEQFF. The gene calls are TRBV28 and TRBJ2-1; D remains unclear. The CDR3 length is 14 residues. Germline-derived CDR1 and CDR2 are MDHEN and SYDVKM. Between the trimmed V and J ends, which lost 5 bases and 9 bases, there was a span of 17 bases.